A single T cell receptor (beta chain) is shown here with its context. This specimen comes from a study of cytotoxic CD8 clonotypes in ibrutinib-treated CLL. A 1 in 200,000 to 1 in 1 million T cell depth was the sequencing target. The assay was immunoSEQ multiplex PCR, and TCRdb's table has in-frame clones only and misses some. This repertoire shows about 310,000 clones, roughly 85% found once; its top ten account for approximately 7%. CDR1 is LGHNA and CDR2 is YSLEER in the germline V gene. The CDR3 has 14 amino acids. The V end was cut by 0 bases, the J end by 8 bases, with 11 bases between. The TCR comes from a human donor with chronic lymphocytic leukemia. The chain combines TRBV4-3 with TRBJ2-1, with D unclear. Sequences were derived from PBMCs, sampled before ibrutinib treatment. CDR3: CASSQDSPRDEQFF. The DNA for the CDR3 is TGCGCCAGCAGCCAAGACTCGCCTCGCGATGAGCAGTTCTTC.